This TCR beta chain was captured by sequencing in a study of cytomegalovirus exposure and HLA in healthy donors. Donors showed nominal health when sampled, although they likely had unrecorded immune exposures. The study's findings and limits: Certain sequence variants were highly shared and formed a cluster, and this cluster was likely a sequencing artifact.

The PCR contained 60 Vbeta and 13 Jbeta primers. Sequencing used immunoSEQ multiplex PCR; TCRdb keeps in-frame clones, though not all of them. The sample holds some 150,000 clones; less than 90% are singletons and the top ten take around 4.3%. This clone appeared once. What it recognizes is unknown. V lost 6 bases, J lost 4 bases, and 14 bases stayed unmatched. The CDR3 runs to 16 residues. The germline V gene has CDR1 SGHRS and CDR2 YFSETQ. Sequenced material: PBMCs. The chain uses TRBV5-1 and TRBJ2-3; 7 nucleotides line up with TRBD1. The TCR originated in a woman aged 45-65 years in good health and CMV-seropositive. CDR3 sequence reads: CASTEQGISGADTQYF. The CDR3 nucleotides read TGCGCCAGCACCGAACAGGGGATAAGTGGAGCAGATACGCAGTATTTT.